This TCR beta chain was sequenced during a study of spatial heterogeneity in lung cancer. Study at large: Alpha-chain detections were consistently fewer than beta-chain detections among the sequences. Unique TCR and UMI combinations averaged more than ten appearances each in raw reads.

One entry per CDR3 protein results from TCRdb running MiXCR on the 5' RACE reads. The top ten hold approximately 12% of the sample, which has more than 10,000 distinct CDR3 sequences, 5.6% seen once. Study-wide results and limits: Coverage of tumor T cells was estimated at approximately 7% for alpha chains and about 12% for beta chains. Tumors with more nonsynonymous mutations had more expanded intratumoral alpha and beta TCRs.

This clonotype appeared many times. Its specificity is unknown. This beta chain is a stray read from a library made for alpha chains; its abundance is not meaningful. Time point here: sample taken at primary tumor resection. No cells were sorted before sequencing. The whole RNA sequenced was extracted from tumor, nontumor lung or frozen PBMC. The CDR3 is 16 residues long. Germline V lookup: CDR1 SGHTS, CDR2 YDEGEE. Trimming removed 0 bases at V and 4 bases at J, with 16 bases between. The origin of this receptor is a female donor with early-stage non-small cell lung cancer. This material consisted of lung tumor tissue, taken at surgery. The chain recombines TRBV5-8 with TRBJ1-2; tentative D call: TRBD1 (5 bases). CDR3 residues: CASSLGRRGGAYGYTF. The CDR3 nucleotides are TGTGCCAGCAGCTTGGGCCGGCGCGGCGGGGCCTATGGCTACACCTTC.